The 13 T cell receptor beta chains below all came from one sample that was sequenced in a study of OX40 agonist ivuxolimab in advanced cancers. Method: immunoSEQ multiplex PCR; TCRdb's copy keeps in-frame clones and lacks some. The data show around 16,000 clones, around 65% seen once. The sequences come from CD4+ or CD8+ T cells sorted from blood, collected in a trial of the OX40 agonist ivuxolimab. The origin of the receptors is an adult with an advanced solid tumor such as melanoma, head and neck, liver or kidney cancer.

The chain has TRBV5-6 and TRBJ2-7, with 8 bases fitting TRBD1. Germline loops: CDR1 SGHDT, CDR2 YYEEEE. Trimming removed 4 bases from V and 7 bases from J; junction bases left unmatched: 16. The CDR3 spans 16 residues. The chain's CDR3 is CASSLFRTGRLEEQYF. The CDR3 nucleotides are TGTGCCAGCAGCCTCTTTAGGACAGGGCGCCTTGAGGAGCAGTACTTC.

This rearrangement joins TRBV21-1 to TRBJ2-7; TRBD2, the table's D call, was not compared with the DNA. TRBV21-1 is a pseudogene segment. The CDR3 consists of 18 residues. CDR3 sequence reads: CASSPGTSGGLSSYEQYF. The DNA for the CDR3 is TGTGCCAGCAGCCCTGGGACTAGCGGGGGCCTCAGCTCCTACGAGCAGTACTTC.

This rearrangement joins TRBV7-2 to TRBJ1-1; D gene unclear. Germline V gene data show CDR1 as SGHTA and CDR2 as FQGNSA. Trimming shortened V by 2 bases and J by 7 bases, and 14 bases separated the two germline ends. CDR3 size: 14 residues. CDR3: CASSLYLLRGEAFF. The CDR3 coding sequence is TGTGCCAGCAGCTTATATCTTCTCCGGGGTGAAGCTTTCTTT.

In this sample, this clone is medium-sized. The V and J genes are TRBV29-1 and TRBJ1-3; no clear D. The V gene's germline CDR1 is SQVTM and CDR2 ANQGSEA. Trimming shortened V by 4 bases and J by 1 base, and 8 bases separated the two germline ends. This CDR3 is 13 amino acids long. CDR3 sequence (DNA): TGCAGCGTTGTTAGAAGTTCTGGAAACACCATATATTTT. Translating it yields CSVVRSSGNTIYF.

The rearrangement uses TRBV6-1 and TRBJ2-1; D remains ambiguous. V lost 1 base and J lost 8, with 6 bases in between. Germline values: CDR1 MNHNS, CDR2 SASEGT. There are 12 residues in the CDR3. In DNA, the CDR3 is TGTGCCAGCAGTGAAGTCTGGGATGAGCAGTTCTTC. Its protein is CASSEVWDEQFF.

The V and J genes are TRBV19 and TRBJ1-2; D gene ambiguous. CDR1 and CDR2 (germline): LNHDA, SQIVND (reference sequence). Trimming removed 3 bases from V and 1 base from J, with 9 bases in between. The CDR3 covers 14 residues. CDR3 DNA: TGTGCCAGTAGTATGGAAAGTCATAACTATGGCTACACCTTC. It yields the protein CASSMESHNYGYTF.

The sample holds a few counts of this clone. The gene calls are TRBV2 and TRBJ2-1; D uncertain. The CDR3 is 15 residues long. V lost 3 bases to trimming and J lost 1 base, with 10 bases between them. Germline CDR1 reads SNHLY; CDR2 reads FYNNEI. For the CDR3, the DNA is TGTGCCAGCAGTGAGGCAACCGAATCCTACAATGAGCAGTTCTTC. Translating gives CASSEATESYNEQFF.

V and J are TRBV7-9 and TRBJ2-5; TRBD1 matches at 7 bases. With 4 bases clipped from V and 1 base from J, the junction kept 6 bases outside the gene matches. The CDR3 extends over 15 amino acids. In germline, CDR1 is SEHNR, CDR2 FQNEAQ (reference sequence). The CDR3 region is CASSSTGSLQETQYF. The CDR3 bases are TGTGCCAGCAGCTCGACAGGGAGTCTCCAAGAGACCCAGTACTTC.

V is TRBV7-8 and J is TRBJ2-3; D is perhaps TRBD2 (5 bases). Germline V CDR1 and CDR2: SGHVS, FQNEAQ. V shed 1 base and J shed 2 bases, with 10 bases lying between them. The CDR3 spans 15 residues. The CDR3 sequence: CASSLEKGATDTQYF. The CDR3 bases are TGTGCCAGCAGCTTAGAAAAGGGAGCCACAGATACGCAGTATTTT.

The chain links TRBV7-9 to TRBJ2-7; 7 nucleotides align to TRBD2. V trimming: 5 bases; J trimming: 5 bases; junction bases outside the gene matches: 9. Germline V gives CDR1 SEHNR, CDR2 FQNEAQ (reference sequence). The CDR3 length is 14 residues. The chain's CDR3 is CASSPPTSYHEQYF. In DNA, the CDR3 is TGTGCCAGCAGCCCCCCGACTAGCTACCACGAGCAGTACTTC.

CDR3 in amino acids: CASSRQNTEAFF. The CDR3 nucleotides are TGTGCCAGCAGCCGACAGAACACTGAAGCTTTCTTT. The gene calls are TRBV7-9 and TRBJ1-1; D remains unclear. Germline V CDR1 and CDR2: SEHNR, FQNEAQ (reference sequence). V dropped 5 bases and J dropped 1 base, with 5 bases sitting between them. This CDR3 contains 12 residues.

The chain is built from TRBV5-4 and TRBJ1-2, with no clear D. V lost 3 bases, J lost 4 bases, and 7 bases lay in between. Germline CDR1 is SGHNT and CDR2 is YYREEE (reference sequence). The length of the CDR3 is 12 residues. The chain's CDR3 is CASSSLGYGYTF. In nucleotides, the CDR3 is TGTGCCAGCAGCTCATTAGGCTATGGCTACACCTTC.

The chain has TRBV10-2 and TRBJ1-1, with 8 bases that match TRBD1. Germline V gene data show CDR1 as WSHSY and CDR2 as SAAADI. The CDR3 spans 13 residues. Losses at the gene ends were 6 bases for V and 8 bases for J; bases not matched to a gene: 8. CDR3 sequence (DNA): TGCGCCAGCAGCCCACAGGGGGTCATGGAAGCTTTCTTT. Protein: CASSPQGVMEAFF.